Sequencing of this TCR beta chain was carried out in a study of blood T cells in healthy people across ages. A second PCR, run for roughly 7 to 12 cycles, used a sample-barcoded 5' primer plus a J-beta primer mix. MiXCR, applied by TCRdb to the 5' RACE reads, yields one record per CDR3 protein. The sample lists 550,000 to 750,000 distinct CDR3 sequences, roughly 21% occurring once. This CDR3 is built from 14 residues. CDR1 and CDR2 from the germline V gene are LGHNA and YSLEER. V gene TRBV4-3 combines with J gene TRBJ2-5; the match to TRBD1 covers 7 bases. The J call is doubtful: the DNA matches TRBJ2-7 better. Sequencing was carried out using blood. The clonotype originates from a man aged 65-85 years in good health. This chain's CDR3 is CASSQNRGRYEQYF. The CDR3 DNA reads as TGCGCCAGCAGCCAAAACAGGGGAAGGTACGAGCAGTACTTC.